This is a list of T cell receptor beta chains from one sample in a study of T cell responses to AZD1222 COVID-19 vaccine. Produced via immunoSEQ multiplex PCR; TCRdb's table is partial and in-frame only. The data show about 140,000 clones, with roughly 88% seen just once and approximately 3.7% held by the top ten. This specimen was peripheral blood, taken on day 0 of AZD1222 vaccination. These receptors originate from an adult in good health. The CDR3 runs from the conserved cysteine through the conserved F or W. Each record gives: V gene, J gene, CDR3 protein.

V gene: TRBV6-5; J gene: TRBJ2-7; CDR3 protein: CASSYGSGRSSYEQYF
V gene: TRBV7-8; J gene: TRBJ2-1; CDR3 protein: CASSPGLETYNEQFF
V gene: TRBV6-5; J gene: TRBJ1-2; CDR3 protein: CASSYSPEYGYTF
V gene: TRBV27; J gene: TRBJ2-7; CDR3 protein: CASSLGQGGVYEQYF
V gene: TRBV10-3; J gene: TRBJ1-1; CDR3 protein: CAIRRGNTEAFF
V gene: TRBV4-2; J gene: TRBJ1-4; CDR3 protein: CASSPGGEKLFF
V gene: TRBV6-5; J gene: TRBJ1-3; CDR3 protein: CASRAGGSGNTIYF
V gene: TRBV6-5; J gene: TRBJ1-6; CDR3 protein: CASSYSGTSYNSPLHF
V gene: TRBV18; J gene: TRBJ1-1; CDR3 protein: CASSEGITMNTEAFF
V gene: TRBV4-2; J gene: TRBJ2-4; CDR3 protein: CASSQDGQGVNIQYF
V gene: TRBV27; J gene: TRBJ2-7; CDR3 protein: CASSFRQSSYEQYF
V gene: TRBV19; J gene: TRBJ1-1; CDR3 protein: CASSMGRAPTEAFF
V gene: TRBV5-1; J gene: TRBJ1-1; CDR3 protein: CASSGGGRTEAFF
V gene: TRBV3-1/TRBV3-2; J gene: TRBJ2-7; CDR3 protein: CASSQLAGEFSYEQYF
V gene: TRBV6-1; J gene: TRBJ2-7; CDR3 protein: CASSETGWGEQYF
V gene: TRBV25-1; J gene: TRBJ2-1; CDR3 protein: CASETGINNEQFF
V gene: TRBV4-3; J gene: TRBJ1-1; CDR3 protein: CASSQNWGNTEAFF
V gene: TRBV6-5; J gene: TRBJ2-1; CDR3 protein: CASRLARGREQFF
V gene: TRBV30; J gene: TRBJ2-5; CDR3 protein: CAWSRTLGETQYF
V gene: TRBV19; J gene: TRBJ2-2; CDR3 protein: CASSRDINTGELFF
V gene: TRBV11-2; J gene: TRBJ1-1; CDR3 protein: CASSLVRGPTARAFF
V gene: TRBV6-5; J gene: TRBJ2-1; CDR3 protein: CASSYSTGARDEQFF
V gene: TRBV10-1; J gene: TRBJ1-4; CDR3 protein: CASSEGQGDEKLFF
V gene: TRBV7-2; J gene: TRBJ1-2; CDR3 protein: CASSPGRITGYTF
V gene: TRBV30; J gene: TRBJ2-1; CDR3 protein: CAWSLEREFLEYDEQFF
V gene: TRBV7-6; J gene: TRBJ2-1; CDR3 protein: CASRTLAGGSGEQFF
V gene: TRBV27; J gene: TRBJ2-7; CDR3 protein: CASSSRESPGRDYEQYF
V gene: TRBV30; J gene: TRBJ1-1; CDR3 protein: CAWSVGRGTFEYTEAFF
V gene: TRBV28; J gene: TRBJ2-7; CDR3 protein: CASSPSGTSGRIYEQYF
V gene: TRBV10-3; J gene: TRBJ1-2; CDR3 protein: CAISPEGDGYTF
V gene: TRBV5-1; J gene: TRBJ1-6; CDR3 protein: CASSYNLNRGSNSPLHF
V gene: TRBV10-3; J gene: TRBJ2-7; CDR3 protein: CAISDLQATSGRAYEQYF
V gene: TRBV11-3; J gene: TRBJ2-1; CDR3 protein: CASSRTRGGEQFF
V gene: TRBV3-1/TRBV3-2; J gene: TRBJ1-6; CDR3 protein: CASSIQGSPLHF
V gene: TRBV6-5; J gene: TRBJ2-2; CDR3 protein: CASSLGSGELFF
V gene: TRBV28; J gene: TRBJ2-2; CDR3 protein: CASSLGQVGELFF
V gene: TRBV19; J gene: TRBJ1-4; CDR3 protein: CASTPGMGNEKLFF
V gene: TRBV7-9; J gene: TRBJ1-2; CDR3 protein: CASSLFLRGCTF
V gene: TRBV6-2/TRBV6-3; J gene: TRBJ2-2; CDR3 protein: CASSRPSGNTGELFF
V gene: TRBV19; J gene: TRBJ1-2; CDR3 protein: CASSQNRDSNYGYTF
V gene: TRBV20-1; J gene: TRBJ2-7; CDR3 protein: CSTVYYEQYF
V gene: TRBV28; J gene: TRBJ1-1; CDR3 protein: CASSPGQGSYTEAFF
V gene: TRBV21-1; J gene: TRBJ2-7; CDR3 protein: CASKWEGDYEQYF
V gene: TRBV30; J gene: TRBJ2-1; CDR3 protein: CAWQDLRSYNEQFF
V gene: TRBV15; J gene: TRBJ1-2; CDR3 protein: CATSSRRTGDGYTF
V gene: TRBV25-1; J gene: TRBJ1-1; CDR3 protein: CASSSTGNTEAFF
V gene: TRBV21-1; J gene: TRBJ1-2; CDR3 protein: CASSKCVPPGAYGYTF
V gene: TRBV4-2; J gene: TRBJ2-7; CDR3 protein: CASSQGAYRGFYEQYF